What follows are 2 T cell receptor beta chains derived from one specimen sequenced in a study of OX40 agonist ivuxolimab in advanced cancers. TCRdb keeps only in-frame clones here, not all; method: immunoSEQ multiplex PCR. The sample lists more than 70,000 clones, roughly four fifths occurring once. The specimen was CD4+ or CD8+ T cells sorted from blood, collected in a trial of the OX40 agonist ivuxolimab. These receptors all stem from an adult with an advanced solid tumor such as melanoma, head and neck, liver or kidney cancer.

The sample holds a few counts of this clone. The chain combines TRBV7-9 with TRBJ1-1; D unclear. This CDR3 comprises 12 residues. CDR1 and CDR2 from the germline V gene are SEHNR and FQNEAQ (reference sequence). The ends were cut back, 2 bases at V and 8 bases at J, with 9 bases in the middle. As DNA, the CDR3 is TGTGCCAGCAGCTTAATTGGACCCGAAGCTTTCTTT. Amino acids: CASSLIGPEAFF.

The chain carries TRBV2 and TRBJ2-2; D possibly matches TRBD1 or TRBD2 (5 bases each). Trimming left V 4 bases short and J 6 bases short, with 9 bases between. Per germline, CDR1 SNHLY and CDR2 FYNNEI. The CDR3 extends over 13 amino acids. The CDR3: CASSGETAGELFF. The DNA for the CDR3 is TGTGCCAGCAGTGGGGAGACAGCCGGGGAGCTGTTTTTT.